This T cell receptor beta chain was obtained from a study of blood T cells in healthy people across ages. Notes on the study in general: Possibly confounding the expanded clonotype changes was the fact that donor CMV status was unknown. Observed TCR beta diversity showed a strong correlation with the percentage of naive T cells as measured by flow cytometry.

PCR was performed a second time for about 7 to 12 cycles using a sample-barcoded 5' primer and a J-beta primer mix. Using its own MiXCR run on the 5' RACE reads, TCRdb lists one record per CDR3 protein. The sample gives roughly 2 million distinct CDR3 sequences, about 50% of which show up once; around 2.1% is in the top ten. Germline V gene lookup returns CDR1 SGHTA and CDR2 FQGNSA. Trimming cost V 4 bases and J 0 bases; bases outside gene matches: 4. This CDR3 contains 15 residues. Donation came from healthy Caucasian individuals in Russia who were aged roughly 6 to 95. No fewer than 6 million PBMCs went into each sample. This clonotype is a singleton in its sample. Its target is unknown.

Sequencing used blood. The chain combines TRBV7-2 with TRBJ2-7; TRBD2 aligns across 9 bases. The sequence was obtained from a woman aged 40 to 49 in good health. The CDR3 region has the DNA TGTGCCAGCAGCTCGGCTAGCGGGATCTCCTACGAGCAGTACTTC. This translates into CASSSASGISYEQYF.